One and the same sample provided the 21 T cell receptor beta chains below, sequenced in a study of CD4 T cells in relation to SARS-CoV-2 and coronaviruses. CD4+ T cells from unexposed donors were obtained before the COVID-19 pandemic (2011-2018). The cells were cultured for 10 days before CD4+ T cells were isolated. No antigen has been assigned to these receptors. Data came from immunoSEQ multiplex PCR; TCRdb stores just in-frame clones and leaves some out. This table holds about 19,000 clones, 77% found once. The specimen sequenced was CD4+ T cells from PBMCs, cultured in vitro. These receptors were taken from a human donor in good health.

CDR3: CASSQASFSYEQYF. The CDR3 region has the DNA TGTGCCAGCAGCCAAGCAAGCTTCTCGTACGAGCAGTACTTC. The chain carries TRBV3-1 (or the pseudogene TRBV3-2) and TRBJ2-7; D is uncertain. The CDR3 runs to 14 residues. CDR1 and CDR2 (germline): LGHDT, YNNKEL (reference sequence). The germline V and J ends were trimmed by 1 base and 4 bases, with 11 bases remaining between them.

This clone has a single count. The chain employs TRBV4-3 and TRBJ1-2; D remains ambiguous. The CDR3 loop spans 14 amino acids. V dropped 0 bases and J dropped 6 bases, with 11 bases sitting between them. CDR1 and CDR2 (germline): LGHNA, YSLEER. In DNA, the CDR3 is TGCGCCAGCAGCCAAGATCGGGCACAGAATGGCTACACCTTC. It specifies CASSQDRAQNGYTF.

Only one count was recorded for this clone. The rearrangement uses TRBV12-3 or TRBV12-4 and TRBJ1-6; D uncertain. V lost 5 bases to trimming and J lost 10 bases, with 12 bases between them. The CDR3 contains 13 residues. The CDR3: CASSRNLRSPLHF. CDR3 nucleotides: TGTGCCAGCAGTAGGAACCTGAGGTCACCCCTCCACTTT.

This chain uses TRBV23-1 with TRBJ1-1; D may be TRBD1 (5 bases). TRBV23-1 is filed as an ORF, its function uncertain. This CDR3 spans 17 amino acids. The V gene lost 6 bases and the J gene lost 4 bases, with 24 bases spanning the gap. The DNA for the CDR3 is TGCGCCAGCAGCCCCGGCCCCGGGACGGGGAATGGCACTGAAGCTTTCTTT. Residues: CASSPGPGTGNGTEAFF.

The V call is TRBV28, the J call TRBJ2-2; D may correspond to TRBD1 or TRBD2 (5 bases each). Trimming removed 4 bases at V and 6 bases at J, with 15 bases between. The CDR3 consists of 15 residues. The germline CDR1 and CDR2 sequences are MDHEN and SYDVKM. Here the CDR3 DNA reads TGTGCCAGCAGTTCCAGGGACCGTTACGCCGGGGAGCTGTTTTTT. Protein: CASSSRDRYAGELFF.

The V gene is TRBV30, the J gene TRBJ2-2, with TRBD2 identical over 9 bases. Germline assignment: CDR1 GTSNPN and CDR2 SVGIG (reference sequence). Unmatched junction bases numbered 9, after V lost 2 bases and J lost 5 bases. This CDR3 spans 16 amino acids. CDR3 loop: CAWSPLGAGGTGELFF. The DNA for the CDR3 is TGTGCCTGGAGTCCCCTCGGAGCGGGAGGAACCGGGGAGCTGTTTTTT.

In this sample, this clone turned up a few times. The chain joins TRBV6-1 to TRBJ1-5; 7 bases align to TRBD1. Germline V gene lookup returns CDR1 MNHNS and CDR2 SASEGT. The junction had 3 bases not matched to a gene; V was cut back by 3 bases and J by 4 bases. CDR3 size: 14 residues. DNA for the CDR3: TGTGCCAGCAGTGACAGGGGGGGGAATCAGCCCCAGCATTTT. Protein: CASSDRGGNQPQHF.

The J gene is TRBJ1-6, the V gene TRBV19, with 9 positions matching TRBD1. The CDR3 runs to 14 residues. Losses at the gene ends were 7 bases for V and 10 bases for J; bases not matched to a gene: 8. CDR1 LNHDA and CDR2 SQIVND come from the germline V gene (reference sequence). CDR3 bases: TGTGCCAGTACCAACAGGGGGCCTGAGTCACCCCTCCACTTT. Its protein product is CASTNRGPESPLHF. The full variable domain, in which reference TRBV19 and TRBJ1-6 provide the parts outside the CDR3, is DGGITQSPKYLFRKEGQNVTLSCEQNLNHDAMYWYRQDPGQGLRLIYYSQIVNDFQKGDIAEGYSVSREKKESFPLTVTSAQKNPTAFYLCASTNRGPESPLHFGNGTRLTVT.

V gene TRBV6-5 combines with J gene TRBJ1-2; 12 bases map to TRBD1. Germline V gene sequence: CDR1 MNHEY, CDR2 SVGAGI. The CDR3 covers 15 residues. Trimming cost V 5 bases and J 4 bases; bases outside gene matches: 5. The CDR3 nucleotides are TGTGCCAGCAGTCCCGGGGACAGGGGGCCCTATGGCTACACCTTC. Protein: CASSPGDRGPYGYTF.

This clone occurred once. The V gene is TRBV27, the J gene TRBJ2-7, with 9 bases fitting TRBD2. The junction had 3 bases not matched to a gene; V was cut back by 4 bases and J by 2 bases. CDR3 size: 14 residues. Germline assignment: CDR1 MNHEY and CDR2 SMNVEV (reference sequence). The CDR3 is CASSSQREAYEQYF. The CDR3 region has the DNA TGTGCCAGCAGTTCACAGCGGGAGGCCTACGAGCAGTACTTC.

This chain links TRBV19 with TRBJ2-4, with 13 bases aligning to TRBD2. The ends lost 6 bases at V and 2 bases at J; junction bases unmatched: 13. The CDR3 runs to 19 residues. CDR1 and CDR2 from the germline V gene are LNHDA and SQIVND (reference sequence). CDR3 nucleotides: TGTGCCAGTAGCAACTCCGGGACTAGCGGGATAGGTACCAAAAACATTCAGTACTTC. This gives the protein CASSNSGTSGIGTKNIQYF.

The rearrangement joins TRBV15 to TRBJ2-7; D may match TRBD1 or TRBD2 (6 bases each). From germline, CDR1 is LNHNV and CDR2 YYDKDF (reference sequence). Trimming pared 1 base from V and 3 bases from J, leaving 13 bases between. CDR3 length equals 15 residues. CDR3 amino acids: CATSRAGEVNYEQYF. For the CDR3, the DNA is TGTGCCACCAGCAGAGCAGGGGAGGTGAACTACGAGCAGTACTTC.

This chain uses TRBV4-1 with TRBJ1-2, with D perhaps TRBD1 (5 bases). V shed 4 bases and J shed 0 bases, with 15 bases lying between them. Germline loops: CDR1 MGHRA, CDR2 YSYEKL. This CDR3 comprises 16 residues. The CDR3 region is CASSLGRQSSNYGYTF. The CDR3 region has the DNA TGCGCCAGCAGCCTGGGTAGACAGTCTTCTAACTATGGCTACACCTTC.

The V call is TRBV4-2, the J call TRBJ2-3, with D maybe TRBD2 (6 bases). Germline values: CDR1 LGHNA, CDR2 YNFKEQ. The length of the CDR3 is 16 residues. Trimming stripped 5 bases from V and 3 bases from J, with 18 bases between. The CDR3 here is CASSRPRERPTDTQYF. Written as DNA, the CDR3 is TGTGCCAGCAGCAGACCCCGGGAGCGCCCTACAGATACGCAGTATTTT.

The CDR3 region has the DNA TGTGCCAGCAGCCAATTCCTCGCCTGCGGAATCCTTAGTGAGGGGACCCAGTACTTC. This sequence encodes CASSQFLACGILSEGTQYF. The V call is TRBV3-1 (or the pseudogene TRBV3-2), the J call TRBJ2-5, with D perhaps TRBD2 (5 bases). Per germline, CDR1 LGHDT and CDR2 YNNKEL (reference sequence). This CDR3 has 19 amino acids. Trimming took 2 bases from V and 7 from J, leaving 29 bases between them.

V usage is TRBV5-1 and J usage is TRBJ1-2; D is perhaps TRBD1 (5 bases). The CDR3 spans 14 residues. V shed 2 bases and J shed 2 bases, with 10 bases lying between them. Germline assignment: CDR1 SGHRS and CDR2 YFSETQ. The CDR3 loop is CASSLMGDNYGYTF. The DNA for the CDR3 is TGCGCCAGCAGCTTAATGGGGGACAACTATGGCTACACCTTC. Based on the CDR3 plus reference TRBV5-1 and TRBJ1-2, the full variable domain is KAGVTQTPRYLIKTRGQQVTLSCSPISGHRSVSWYQQTPGQGLQFLFEYFSETQRNKGNFPGRFSGRQFSNSRSEMNVSTLELGDSALYLCASSLMGDNYGYTFGSGTRLTVV.

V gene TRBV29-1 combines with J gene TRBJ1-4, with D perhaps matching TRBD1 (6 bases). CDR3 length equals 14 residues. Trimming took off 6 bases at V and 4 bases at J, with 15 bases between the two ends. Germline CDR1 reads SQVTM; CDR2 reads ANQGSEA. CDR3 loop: CSVLSQGGNEKLFF. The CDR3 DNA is TGCAGCGTGCTATCACAGGGCGGTAATGAAAAACTGTTTTTT.

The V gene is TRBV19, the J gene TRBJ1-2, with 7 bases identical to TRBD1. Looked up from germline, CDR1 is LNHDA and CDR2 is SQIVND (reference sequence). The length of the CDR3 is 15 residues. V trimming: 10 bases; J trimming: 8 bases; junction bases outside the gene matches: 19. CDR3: CATTTDHHRGLGYTF. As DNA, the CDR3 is TGTGCCACTACGACAGACCATCACAGGGGTCTGGGCTACACCTTC.

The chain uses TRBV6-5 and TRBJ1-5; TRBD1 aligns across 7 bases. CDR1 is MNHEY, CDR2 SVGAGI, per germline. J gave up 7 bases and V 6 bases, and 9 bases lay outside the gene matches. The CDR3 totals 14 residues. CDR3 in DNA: TGTGCCAGCAGACCCGGACAGGTTTTGCAGCCCCAGCATTTT. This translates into CASRPGQVLQPQHF.

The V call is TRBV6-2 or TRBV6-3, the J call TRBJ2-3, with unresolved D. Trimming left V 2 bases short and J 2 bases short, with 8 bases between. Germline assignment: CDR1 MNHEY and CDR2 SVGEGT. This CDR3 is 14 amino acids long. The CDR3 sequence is CASSYERNTDTQYF. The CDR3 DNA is TGTGCCAGCAGTTACGAAAGAAACACAGATACGCAGTATTTT.

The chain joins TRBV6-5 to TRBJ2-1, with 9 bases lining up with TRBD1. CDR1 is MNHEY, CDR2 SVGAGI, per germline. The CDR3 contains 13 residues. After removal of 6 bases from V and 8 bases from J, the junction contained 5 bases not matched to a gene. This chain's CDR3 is CASRDRGIDEQFF. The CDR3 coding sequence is TGTGCCAGCAGGGACAGGGGTATCGATGAGCAGTTCTTC.